This T cell receptor (beta chain) was found in a study of CD8 T cells in ankylosing spondylitis. General study results and limits: Existing reports had already noted some motif variants in reactive arthritis synovial fluid and blood.

TCRdb ran MiXCR on the 5' RACE reads and lists one entry per CDR3 protein. This table holds approximately 210,000 distinct CDR3 sequences, about 13% found once. Trimming removed 4 bases at V and 5 bases at J, with 22 bases between. The CDR3 runs to 16 residues. Germline V gene data show CDR1 as SGHRS and CDR2 as YFSETQ. This clonotype has just a few counts. What it binds is unknown. This receptor was taken from a male donor with ankylosing spondylitis or in good health (not recorded which). The rearrangement joins TRBV5-1 to TRBJ2-7; D remains ambiguous. The sequencing sample was made of blood, either unsorted or a sorted T cell fraction (not recorded which). CDR3 residues: CASSPSWDQAVNEQYF. The CDR3 coding sequence is TGCGCCAGCAGCCCCTCGTGGGATCAGGCCGTCAACGAGCAGTACTTC.